A selection of T cell receptor beta chains follows, all from one sample in a study of CD8+ T cells in alopecia areata. The data were produced by immunoSEQ multiplex PCR, yet TCRdb's version contains in-frame clones alone and is incomplete. The table lists 110,000 to 150,000 clones, around 83% of them singletons. Source: CD8+ T cells sorted from blood, taken at week 4, from a patient treated with tofacitinib. Receptor source: a human donor with alopecia areata. The CDR3 runs from the conserved cysteine through the conserved F or W. D genes are given only for firm matches. A clone size is listed for some rows: how often the clone was seen (once, few, many), or a class if it is expanded.

V gene,D gene,clone size,J gene,CDR3 DNA,CDR3 protein
TRBV7-9,NA,NA,TRBJ2-7,TGTGCCAGCAGCTTAGGTGCCGAGGGACCCATCTCCTACGAGCAGTACTTC,CASSLGAEGPISYEQYF
TRBV18,NA,NA,TRBJ2-6,TGTGCCAGCTCACCACAGGCAGCGCCGTTCTCTGGGGCCAACGTCCTGACTTTC,CASSPQAAPFSGANVLTF
TRBV30,TRBD1,NA,TRBJ2-7,TGTGCCTGGAGTTTTGGGACAGGCTCCTACGAGCAGTACTTC,CAWSFGTGSYEQYF
TRBV19,NA,NA,TRBJ2-3,TGTGCCAGTAGTATTATTTTCTCGGGGGCTGATACGCAGTATTTT,CASSIIFSGADTQYF
TRBV29-1,TRBD1,NA,TRBJ1-2,TGCAGCGTGCCCAGAGACAGGGGGCCATATGGCTACACCTTC,CSVPRDRGPYGYTF
TRBV7-9,TRBD2,NA,TRBJ2-5,TGTGCCAGCAGCTTAAGGCCTAGCGGCCAAGAGACCCAGTACTTC,CASSLRPSGQETQYF
TRBV10-3,NA,NA,TRBJ2-3,TGTGCCATCAGTGAGCTGGGGGGCGTAGCAGATACGCAGTATTTT,CAISELGGVADTQYF
TRBV9,TRBD1,NA,TRBJ1-2,TGTGCCAGCAGCGCGGGACAGTCTAACTATGGCTACACCTTC,CASSAGQSNYGYTF
TRBV7-9,NA,NA,TRBJ2-1,TGTGCCAGCAGCGAGGACACCTACGATGAGCAGCTCTTC,CASSEDTYDEQLF
TRBV6-5,NA,NA,TRBJ1-2,TGTGCCAGCAGTTACGTGGACAGTTTTGGTGGCTACACCTTC,CASSYVDSFGGYTF
TRBV29-1,NA,once,TRBJ2-7,TGCAGCGTTGAAGATCAGGGGTCGTTCCCCTACGAGCAGTACTTC,CSVEDQGSFPYEQYF
TRBV4-1,TRBD1,NA,TRBJ2-7,TGCGCCAGCAGCATCCCGGGACAGGACTACGAGCAGTACTTC,CASSIPGQDYEQYF
TRBV11-2,NA,NA,TRBJ1-4,TGTGCCAGCAGCTCTGACGCGCGGGCCAGTGAAAAACTGTTTTTT,CASSSDARASEKLFF
TRBV29-1,TRBD1,NA,TRBJ2-1,TGCAGCGTACACACAGGGGACCACAATGAGCAGTTCTTC,CSVHTGDHNEQFF
TRBV29-1,TRBD2,NA,TRBJ2-1,TGCAGCGTTGAGAGGACTAGCGGGAACAATGAGCAGTTCTTC,CSVERTSGNNEQFF
TRBV2,NA,NA,TRBJ2-3,TGTGCCAGCAGTGCTGCCCCGAGCACAGATACGCAGTATTTT,CASSAAPSTDTQYF
TRBV5-1,NA,NA,TRBJ2-1,TGCGCCAGCAGCCGCGGACTTCCAGTCTACAATGAGCAGTTCTTC,CASSRGLPVYNEQFF
TRBV25-1,TRBD2,NA,TRBJ2-1,TGTGCCAGCTCCGGGGGGGGAAGTGAGCAGTTCTTC,CASSGGGSEQFF
TRBV4-1,NA,few,TRBJ2-5,TGCGCCAGCAGCCGGGACGTTAGTCAAGAGACCCAGTACTTC,CASSRDVSQETQYF
TRBV4-1,TRBD1,NA,TRBJ2-7,TGCGCCAGCAGCCAAGTGACAGGGCAGCACTACGAGCAGTACTTC,CASSQVTGQHYEQYF
TRBV5-1,TRBD2,NA,TRBJ2-1,TGCGCCAGCAGCTTGGCCTCGTGCGGGAGAGACAATGAGCAGTTCTTC,CASSLASCGRDNEQFF
TRBV5-6,NA,NA,TRBJ2-1,TGTGCCAGCACCTCGGAGGGTAGGAACAATGAGCAGTTCTTC,CASTSEGRNNEQFF
TRBV5-6,NA,NA,TRBJ2-1,TGTGCCAGCAGCTTGTACCCAGGTTTTGAGAGCTCCTACAATGAGCAGTTCTTC,CASSLYPGFESSYNEQFF
TRBV29-1,NA,few,TRBJ2-7,TGCAGCGTTGAGGACTCCAGTCTCCCATACGAGCAGTACTTC,CSVEDSSLPYEQYF
TRBV29-1,TRBD1,NA,TRBJ2-7,TGCAGCGTTGAGGGGGCAGGGGGCGTCTACGAGCAGTACTTC,CSVEGAGGVYEQYF
TRBV29-1,TRBD2,few,TRBJ2-7,TGCAGCGTTGGTCCGGGAGGCAGCGAGCAGTACTTC,CSVGPGGSEQYF
TRBV13,TRBD1,NA,TRBJ2-2,TGTGCCAGCAGCGAAAAACCGGGACAGGGGTTGAAGGCCGGGGAGCTGTTTTTT,CASSEKPGQGLKAGELFF
TRBV14,NA,NA,TRBJ1-1,TGTGCCAGCAGTACCCAGCGGGGCGTGAACACTGAAGCTTTCTTT,CASSTQRGVNTEAFF
TRBV9,NA,NA,TRBJ1-5,TGTGCCAGCAGCGGTCCCCGTGGGGGCAATCAGCCCCAGCATTTT,CASSGPRGGNQPQHF
TRBV7-2,TRBD2,once,TRBJ2-7,TGTGCCAGCAGCTTAAAAGCGGGAGGGCCCCTCGAGCAGTACTTC,CASSLKAGGPLEQYF
TRBV2,NA,NA,TRBJ1-1,TGTGCCAGCGGGCAAGGGTCGAGTTATACTGAAGCTTTCTTT,CASGQGSSYTEAFF
TRBV7-9,TRBD1,NA,TRBJ2-7,TGTGCCAGCAGCAATCGACAGGGCTACGAGCAGTACTTC,CASSNRQGYEQYF
TRBV7-6,TRBD2,once,TRBJ2-6,TGTGCCAGCAGCTCATCGAGACTAGCGGGGTCCTCTGGGGCCAACGTCCTGACTTTC,CASSSSRLAGSSGANVLTF
TRBV11-2,NA,NA,TRBJ2-7,TGTGCCAGCAGCTTGAGACCTCCCTACGAGCAGTACTTC,CASSLRPPYEQYF
TRBV7-9,NA,few,TRBJ1-1,TGTGCCAGCAGCTTAGCAGGAACTGAAGCTTTCTTT,CASSLAGTEAFF
TRBV25-1,NA,NA,TRBJ2-7,TGTGCCAGCAGTGGGGATGGGGGTTACGAGCAGTACTTC,CASSGDGGYEQYF
TRBV27,NA,NA,TRBJ2-2,TGTGCCAGCAGTTTCTCCGGGGCCGGGGAGCTGTTTTTT,CASSFSGAGELFF